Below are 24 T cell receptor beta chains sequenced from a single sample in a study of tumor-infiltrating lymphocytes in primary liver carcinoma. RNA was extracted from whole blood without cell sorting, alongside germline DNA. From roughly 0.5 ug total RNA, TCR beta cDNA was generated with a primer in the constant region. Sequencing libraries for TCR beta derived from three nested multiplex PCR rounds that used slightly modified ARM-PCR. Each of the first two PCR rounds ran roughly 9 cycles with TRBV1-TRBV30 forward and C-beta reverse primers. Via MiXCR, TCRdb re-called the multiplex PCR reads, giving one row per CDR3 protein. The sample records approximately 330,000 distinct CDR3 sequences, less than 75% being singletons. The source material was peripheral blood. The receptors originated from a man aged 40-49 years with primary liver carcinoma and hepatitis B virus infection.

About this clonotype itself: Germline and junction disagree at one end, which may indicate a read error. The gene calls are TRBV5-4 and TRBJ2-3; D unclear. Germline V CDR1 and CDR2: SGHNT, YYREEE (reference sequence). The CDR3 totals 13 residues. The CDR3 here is CASSAGHVDKQYF. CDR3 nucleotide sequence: TGTGCCAGCAGCGCCGGCCACGTGGATAAGCAGTATTTT. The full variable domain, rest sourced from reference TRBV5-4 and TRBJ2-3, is ETGVTQSPTHLIKTRGQQVTLRCSSQSGHNTVSWYQQALGQGPQFIFQYYREEENGRGNFPPRFSGLQFPNYSSELNVNALELDDSALYLCASSAGHVDKQYFGPGTRLTVL.

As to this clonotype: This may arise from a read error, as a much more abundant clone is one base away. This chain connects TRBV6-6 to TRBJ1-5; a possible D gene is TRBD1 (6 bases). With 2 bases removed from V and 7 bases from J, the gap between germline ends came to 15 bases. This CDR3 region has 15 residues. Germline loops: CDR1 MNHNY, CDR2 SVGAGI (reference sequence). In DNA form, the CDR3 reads TGTGCCAGCAGTTACGGGGGGGCAGGGGAGCAGCCCCAGCATTTT. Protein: CASSYGGAGEQPQHF.

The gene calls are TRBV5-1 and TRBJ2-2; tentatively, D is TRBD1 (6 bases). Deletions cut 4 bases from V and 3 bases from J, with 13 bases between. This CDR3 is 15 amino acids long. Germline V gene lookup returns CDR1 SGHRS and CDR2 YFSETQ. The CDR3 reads CASSPGTTDTGELFF. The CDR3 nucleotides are TGCGCCAGCAGCCCCGGGACAACGGACACCGGGGAGCTGTTTTTT.

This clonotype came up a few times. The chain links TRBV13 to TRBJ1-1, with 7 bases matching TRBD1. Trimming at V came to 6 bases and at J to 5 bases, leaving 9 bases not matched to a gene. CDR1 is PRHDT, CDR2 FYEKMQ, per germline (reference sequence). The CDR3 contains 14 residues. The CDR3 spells CASSRGRGKTEAFF. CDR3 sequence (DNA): TGTGCCAGCAGTCGGGGCAGGGGGAAAACTGAAGCTTTCTTT.

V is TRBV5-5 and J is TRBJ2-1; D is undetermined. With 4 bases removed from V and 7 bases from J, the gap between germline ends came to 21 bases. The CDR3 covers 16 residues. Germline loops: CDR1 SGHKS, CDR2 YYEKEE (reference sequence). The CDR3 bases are TGTGCCAGCAGCCATGGAGTCGTGAGGTTAATGAATGAGCAGTTCTTC. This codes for CASSHGVVRLMNEQFF.

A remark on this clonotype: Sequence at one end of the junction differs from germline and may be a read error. The CDR3 bases are TGTGTCAGCAGTCAACAGGGCCTAGCTCTAAATGAGCAGTTCTTC. Translated, it gives CVSSQQGLALNEQFF. This chain uses TRBV6-5 with TRBJ2-1; D perhaps matches TRBD1 (6 bases). This CDR3 has 15 residues. CDR1 is MNHEY and CDR2 is SVGAGI in the germline V gene.

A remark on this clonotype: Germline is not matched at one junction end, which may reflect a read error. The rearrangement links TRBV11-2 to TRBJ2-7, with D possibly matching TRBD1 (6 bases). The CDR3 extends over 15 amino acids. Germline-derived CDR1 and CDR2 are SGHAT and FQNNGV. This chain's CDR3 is CPSSSVGAGADEQYF. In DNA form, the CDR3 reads TGTCCCAGCAGCTCAGTCGGGGCAGGGGCTGACGAGCAGTACTTC.

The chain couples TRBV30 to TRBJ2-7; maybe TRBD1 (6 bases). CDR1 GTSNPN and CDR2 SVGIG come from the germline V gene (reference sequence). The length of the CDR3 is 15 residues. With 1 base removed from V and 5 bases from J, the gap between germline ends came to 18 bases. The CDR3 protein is CAWSGGSGGGHEQYF. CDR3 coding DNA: TGTGCCTGGAGTGGGGGCTCTGGGGGCGGCCACGAGCAGTACTTC.

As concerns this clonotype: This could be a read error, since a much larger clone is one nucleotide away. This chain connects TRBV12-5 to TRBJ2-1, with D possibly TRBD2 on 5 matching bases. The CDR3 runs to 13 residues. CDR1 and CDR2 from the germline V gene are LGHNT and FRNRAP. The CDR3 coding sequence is TGTGCTAGTGCTGAGGGATGGAGAGGTGAGCTGTTCTTC. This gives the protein CASAEGWRGELFF. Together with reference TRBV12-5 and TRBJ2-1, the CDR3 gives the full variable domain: DARVTQTPRHKVTEMGQEVTMRCQPILGHNTVFWYRQTMMQGLELLAYFRNRAPLDDSGMPKDRFSAEMPDATLATLKIQPSEPRDSAVYFCASAEGWRGELFFGPGTRLTVL.

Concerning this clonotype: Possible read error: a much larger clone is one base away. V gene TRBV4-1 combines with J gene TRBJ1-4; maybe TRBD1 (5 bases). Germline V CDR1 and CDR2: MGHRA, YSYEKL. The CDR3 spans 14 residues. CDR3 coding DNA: TGCGCCGGCAGCCAAGGGCGGGGGAATGAAAAACTGTTTTTT. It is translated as CAGSQGRGNEKLFF.

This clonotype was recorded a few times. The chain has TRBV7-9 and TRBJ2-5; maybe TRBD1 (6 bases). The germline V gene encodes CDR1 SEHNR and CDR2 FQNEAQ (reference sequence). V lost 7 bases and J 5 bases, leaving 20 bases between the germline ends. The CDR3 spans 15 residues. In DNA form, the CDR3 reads TGTGCCAGCATCCCTATCTCGACAGGTTCCGAGACCCAGTACTTC. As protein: CASIPISTGSETQYF.

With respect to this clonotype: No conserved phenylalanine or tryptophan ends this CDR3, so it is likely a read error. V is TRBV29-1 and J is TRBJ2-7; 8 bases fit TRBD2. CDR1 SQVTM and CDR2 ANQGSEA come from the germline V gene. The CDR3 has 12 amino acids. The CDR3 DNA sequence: TGTAGCGTCCGGGAGGGCCTGAGGGAGCAGTACATC. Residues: CSVREGLREQYI.

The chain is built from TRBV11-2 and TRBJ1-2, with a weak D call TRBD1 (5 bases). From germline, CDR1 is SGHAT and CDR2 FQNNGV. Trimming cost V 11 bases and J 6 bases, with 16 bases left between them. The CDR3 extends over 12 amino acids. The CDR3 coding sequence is TGTGCCGACAGCTTAGGCCCGAATGGCTACACCTTC. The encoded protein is CADSLGPNGYTF. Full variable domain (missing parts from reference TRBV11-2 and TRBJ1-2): EAGVAQSPRYKIIEKRQSVAFWCNPISGHATLYWYQQILGQGPKLLIQFQNNGVVDDSQLPKDRFSAERLKGVDSTLKIQPAKLEDSAVYLCADSLGPNGYTFGSGTRLTVV.

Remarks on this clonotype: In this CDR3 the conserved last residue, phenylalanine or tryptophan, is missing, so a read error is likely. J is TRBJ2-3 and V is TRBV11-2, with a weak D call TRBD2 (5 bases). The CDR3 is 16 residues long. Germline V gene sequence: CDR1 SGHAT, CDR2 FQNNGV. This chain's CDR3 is CASSLNIGGSTDTQYL. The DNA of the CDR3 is TGTGCCAGCAGCTTGAATATCGGAGGCAGCACAGATACACAGTATTTG.

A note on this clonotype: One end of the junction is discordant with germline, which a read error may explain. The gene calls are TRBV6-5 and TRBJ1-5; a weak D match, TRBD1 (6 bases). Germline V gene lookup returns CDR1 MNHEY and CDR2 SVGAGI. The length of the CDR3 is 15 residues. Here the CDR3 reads CASRRTDDSDQPQDF. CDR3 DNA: TGTGCCAGCAGACGGACAGATGATAGCGATCAGCCCCAGGATTTT.

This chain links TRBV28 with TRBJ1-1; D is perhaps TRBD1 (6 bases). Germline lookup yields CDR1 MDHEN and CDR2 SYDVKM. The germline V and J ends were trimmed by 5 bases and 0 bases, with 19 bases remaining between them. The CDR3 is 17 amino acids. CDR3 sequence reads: CASSQAQGQKLNTEAFF. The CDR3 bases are TGTGCCAGCAGTCAAGCCCAGGGACAAAAATTGAACACTGAAGCTTTCTTT.

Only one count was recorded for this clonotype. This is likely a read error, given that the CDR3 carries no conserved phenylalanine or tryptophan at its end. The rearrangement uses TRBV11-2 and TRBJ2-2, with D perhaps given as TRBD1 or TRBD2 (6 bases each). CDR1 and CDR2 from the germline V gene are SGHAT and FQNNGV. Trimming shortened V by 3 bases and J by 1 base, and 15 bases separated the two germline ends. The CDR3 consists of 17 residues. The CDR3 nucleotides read TGTGCCAGCAGCTTTGATGTCGGGGGCCGGAACACCGGGGAGCTGTTTCTT. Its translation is CASSFDVGGRNTGELFL.

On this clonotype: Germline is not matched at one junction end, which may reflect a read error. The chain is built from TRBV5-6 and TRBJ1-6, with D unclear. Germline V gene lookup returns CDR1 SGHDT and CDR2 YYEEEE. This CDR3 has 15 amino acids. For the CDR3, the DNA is TGTGCCAGCAGCTTGGTTCCGGATAGCAATTCACCCTTCCACTTT. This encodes CASSLVPDSNSPFHF. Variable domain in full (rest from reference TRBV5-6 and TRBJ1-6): DAGVTQSPTHLIKTRGQQVTLRCSPKSGHDTVSWYQQALGQGPQFIFQYYEEEERQRGNFPDRFSGHQFPNYSSELNVNALLLGDSALYLCASSLVPDSNSPFHFGNGTRLTVT.

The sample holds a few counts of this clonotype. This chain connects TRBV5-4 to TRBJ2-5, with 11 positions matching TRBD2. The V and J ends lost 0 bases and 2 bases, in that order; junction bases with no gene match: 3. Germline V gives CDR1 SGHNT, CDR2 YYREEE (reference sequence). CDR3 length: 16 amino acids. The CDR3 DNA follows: TGTGCCAGCAGCTTGGGACTAGCGGGGACTCAAGAGACCCAGTACTTC. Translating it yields CASSLGLAGTQETQYF.

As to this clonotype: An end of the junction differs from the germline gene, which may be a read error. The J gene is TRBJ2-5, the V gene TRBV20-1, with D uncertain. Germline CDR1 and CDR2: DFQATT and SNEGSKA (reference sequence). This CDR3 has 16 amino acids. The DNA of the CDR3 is TGCAGTGCTAGAGACAGAACATCTTGCGGCCAAGGGACCCAGTACTTC. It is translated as CSARDRTSCGQGTQYF.

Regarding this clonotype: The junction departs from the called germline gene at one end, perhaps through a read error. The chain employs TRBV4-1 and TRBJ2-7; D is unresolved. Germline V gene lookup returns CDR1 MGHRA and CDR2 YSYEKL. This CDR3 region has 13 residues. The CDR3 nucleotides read TGTGCCAGCAGCCAAGATAGTCAGTCGGAGCACTACTTC. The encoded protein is CASSQDSQSEHYF.

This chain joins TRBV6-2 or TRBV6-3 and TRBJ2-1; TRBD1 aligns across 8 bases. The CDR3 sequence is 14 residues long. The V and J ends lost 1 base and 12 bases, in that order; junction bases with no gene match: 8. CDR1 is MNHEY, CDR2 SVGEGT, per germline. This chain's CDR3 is CASSYWQGASMQFF. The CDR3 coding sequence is TGTGCCAGCAGTTACTGGCAGGGGGCTAGTATGCAGTTCTTC.

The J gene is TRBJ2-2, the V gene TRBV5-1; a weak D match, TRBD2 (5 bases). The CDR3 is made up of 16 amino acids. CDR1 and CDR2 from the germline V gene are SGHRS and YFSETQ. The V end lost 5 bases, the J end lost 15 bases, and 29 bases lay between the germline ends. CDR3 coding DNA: TGCGCCAGCAGGGTATTAAGAACAGCTAACACCGGGAAGTTGTTTTTT. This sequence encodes CASRVLRTANTGKLFF.

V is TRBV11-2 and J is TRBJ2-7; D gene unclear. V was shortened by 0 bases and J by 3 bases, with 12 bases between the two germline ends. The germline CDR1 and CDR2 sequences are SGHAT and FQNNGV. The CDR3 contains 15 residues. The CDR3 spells CASSLDHVMGYEQYF. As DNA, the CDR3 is TGTGCCAGCAGCTTAGATCATGTCATGGGCTACGAGCAGTACTTC.